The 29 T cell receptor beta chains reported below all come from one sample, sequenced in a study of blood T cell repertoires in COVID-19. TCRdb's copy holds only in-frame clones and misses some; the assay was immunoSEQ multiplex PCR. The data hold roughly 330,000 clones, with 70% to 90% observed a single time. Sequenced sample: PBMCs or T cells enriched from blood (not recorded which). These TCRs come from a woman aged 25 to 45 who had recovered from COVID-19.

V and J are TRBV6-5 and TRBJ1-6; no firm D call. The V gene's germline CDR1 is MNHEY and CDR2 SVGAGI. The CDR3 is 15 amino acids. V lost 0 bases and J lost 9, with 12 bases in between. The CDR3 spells CASSYSSGKSSPLHF. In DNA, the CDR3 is TGTGCCAGCAGTTACTCGTCGGGGAAATCTTCACCCCTCCACTTT.

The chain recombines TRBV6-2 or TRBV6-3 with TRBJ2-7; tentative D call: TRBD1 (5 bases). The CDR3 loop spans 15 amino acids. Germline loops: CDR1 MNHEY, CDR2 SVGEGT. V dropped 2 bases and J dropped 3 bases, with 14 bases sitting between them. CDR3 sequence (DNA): TGTGCCAGCAGTTACGGGCATTCAGGGATCTACGAGCAGTACTTC. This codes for CASSYGHSGIYEQYF.

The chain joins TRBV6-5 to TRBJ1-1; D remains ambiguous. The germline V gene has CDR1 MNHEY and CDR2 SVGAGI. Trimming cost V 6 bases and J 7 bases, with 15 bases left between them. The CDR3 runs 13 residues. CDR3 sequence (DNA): TGTGCCAGCAGCAACCTCATGCGGGTTGAAGCTTTCTTT. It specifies CASSNLMRVEAFF.

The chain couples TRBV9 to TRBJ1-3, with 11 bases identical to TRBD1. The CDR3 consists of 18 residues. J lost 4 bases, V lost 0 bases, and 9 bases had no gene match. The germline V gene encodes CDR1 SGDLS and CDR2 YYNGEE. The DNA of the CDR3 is TGTGCCAGCAGCGTAGGATCCGGACAGGGGGCGCTCGGAAACACCATATATTTT. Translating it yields CASSVGSGQGALGNTIYF. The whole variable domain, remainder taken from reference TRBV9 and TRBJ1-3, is DSGVTQTPKHLITATGQRVTLRCSPRSGDLSVYWYQQSLDQGLQFLIQYYNGEERAKGNILERFSAQQFPDLHSELNLSSLELGDSALYFCASSVGSGQGALGNTIYFGEGSWLTVV.

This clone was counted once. The CDR3 loop is CASSLSGQLLYF. CDR3 sequence (DNA): TGCGCCAGCAGCTTGTCCGGACAGCTTCTGTATTTT. This chain uses TRBV5-1 with TRBJ2-3; D might be TRBD1 (6 bases). CDR1 SGHRS and CDR2 YFSETQ come from the germline V gene. The V end lost 1 base, the J end lost 14 bases, and 14 bases lay between the germline ends. The CDR3 has 12 residues.

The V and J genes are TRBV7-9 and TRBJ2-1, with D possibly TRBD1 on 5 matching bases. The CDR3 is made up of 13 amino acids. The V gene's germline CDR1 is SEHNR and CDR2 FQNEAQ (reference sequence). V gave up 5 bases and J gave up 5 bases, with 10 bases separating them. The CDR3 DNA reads TGTGCCAGCAGCCCCCAGGGCGACAATGAGCAGTTCTTC. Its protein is CASSPQGDNEQFF.

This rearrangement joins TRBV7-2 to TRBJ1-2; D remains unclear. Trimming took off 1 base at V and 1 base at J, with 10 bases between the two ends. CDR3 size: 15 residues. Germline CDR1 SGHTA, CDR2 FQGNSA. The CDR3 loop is CASSLGPAGNYGYTF. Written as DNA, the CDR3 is TGTGCCAGCAGCTTAGGCCCCGCGGGTAACTATGGCTACACCTTC.

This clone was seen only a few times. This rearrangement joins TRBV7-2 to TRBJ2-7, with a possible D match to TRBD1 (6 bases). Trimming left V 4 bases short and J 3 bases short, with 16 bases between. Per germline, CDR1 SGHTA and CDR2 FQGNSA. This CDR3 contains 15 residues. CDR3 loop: CASSYIGTPHYEQYF. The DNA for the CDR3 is TGTGCCAGCAGCTATATCGGGACACCACACTACGAGCAGTACTTC.

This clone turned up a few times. The CDR3 is CASSLGGGKNTEAFF. In DNA, the CDR3 is TGTGCCAGCAGCTTAGGAGGGGGCAAGAACACTGAAGCTTTCTTT. This chain joins TRBV11-3 and TRBJ1-1; 7 bases line up with TRBD1. The CDR3 extends over 15 amino acids. CDR1 is SGHNT, CDR2 YENEEA, per germline. Trimming cost V 1 base and J 1 base; bases outside gene matches: 3.

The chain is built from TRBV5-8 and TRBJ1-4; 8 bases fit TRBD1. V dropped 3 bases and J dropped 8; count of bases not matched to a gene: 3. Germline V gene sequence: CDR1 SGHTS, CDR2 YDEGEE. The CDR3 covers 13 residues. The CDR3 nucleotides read TGTGCCAGCAGCTCCTGGACAGGGGAAAAACTGTTTTTT. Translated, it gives CASSSWTGEKLFF.

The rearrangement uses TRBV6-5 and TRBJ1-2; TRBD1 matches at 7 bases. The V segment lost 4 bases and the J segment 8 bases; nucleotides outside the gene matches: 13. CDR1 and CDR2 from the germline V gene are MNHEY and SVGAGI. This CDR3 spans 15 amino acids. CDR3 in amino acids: CASSSRGTEPGGYTF. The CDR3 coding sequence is TGTGCCAGCAGTTCCCGGGGGACAGAGCCTGGGGGCTACACCTTC.

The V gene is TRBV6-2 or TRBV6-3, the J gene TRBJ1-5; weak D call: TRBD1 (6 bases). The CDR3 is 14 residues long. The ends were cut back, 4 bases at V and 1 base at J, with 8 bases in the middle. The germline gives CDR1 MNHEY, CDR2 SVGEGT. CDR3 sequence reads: CASSSQGSNQPQHF. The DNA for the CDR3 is TGTGCCAGCAGTTCACAGGGAAGCAATCAGCCCCAGCATTTT.

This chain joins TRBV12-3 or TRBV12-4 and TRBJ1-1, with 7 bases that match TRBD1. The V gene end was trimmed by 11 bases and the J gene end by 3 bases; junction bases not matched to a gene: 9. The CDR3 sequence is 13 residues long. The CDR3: CASRTGVDTEAFF. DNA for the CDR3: TGTGCCTCTAGAACAGGGGTAGACACTGAAGCTTTCTTT.

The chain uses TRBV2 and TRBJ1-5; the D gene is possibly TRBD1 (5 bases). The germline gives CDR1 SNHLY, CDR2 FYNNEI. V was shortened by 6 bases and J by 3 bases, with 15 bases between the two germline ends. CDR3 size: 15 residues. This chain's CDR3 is CASRSAGTYNQPQHF. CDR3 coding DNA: TGTGCCAGCAGGAGTGCGGGGACTTACAATCAGCCCCAGCATTTT. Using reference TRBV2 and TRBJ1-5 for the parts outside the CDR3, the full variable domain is EPEVTQTPSHQVTQMGQEVILRCVPISNHLYFYWYRQILGQKVEFLVSFYNNEISEKSEIFDDQFSVERPDGSNFTLKIRSTKLEDSAMYFCASRSAGTYNQPQHFGDGTRLSIL.

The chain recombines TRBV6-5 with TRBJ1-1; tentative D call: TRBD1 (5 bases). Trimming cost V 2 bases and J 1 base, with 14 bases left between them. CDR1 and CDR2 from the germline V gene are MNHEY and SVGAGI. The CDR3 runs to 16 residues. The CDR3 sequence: CASSYKAGLGNTEAFF. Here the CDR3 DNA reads TGTGCCAGCAGTTACAAAGCAGGGCTGGGGAACACTGAAGCTTTCTTT.

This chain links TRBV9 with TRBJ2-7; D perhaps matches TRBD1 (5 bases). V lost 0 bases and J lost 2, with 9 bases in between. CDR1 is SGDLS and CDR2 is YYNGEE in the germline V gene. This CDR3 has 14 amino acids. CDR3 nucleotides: TGTGCCAGCAGCGTAGGAGTAGGGGCCTACGAGCAGTACTTC. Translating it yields CASSVGVGAYEQYF.

The CDR3 sequence is CASSLRTGGPDTQYF. CDR3 bases: TGTGCCAGCAGCTTAAGGACAGGGGGCCCAGATACGCAGTATTTT. The chain has TRBV5-6 and TRBJ2-3, with 11 bases identical to TRBD1. Germline assignment: CDR1 SGHDT and CDR2 YYEEEE. CDR3 length: 15 residues. Germline trimming cut 2 bases from V and 4 bases from J; bases unmatched to any gene: 3.

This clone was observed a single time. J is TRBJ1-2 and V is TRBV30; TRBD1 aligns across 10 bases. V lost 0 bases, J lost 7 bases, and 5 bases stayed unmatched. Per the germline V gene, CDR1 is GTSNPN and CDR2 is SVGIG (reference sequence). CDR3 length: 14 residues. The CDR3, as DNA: TGTGCCTGGAGTGTACTGGGACAGGGGTTTGGCTACACCTTC. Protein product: CAWSVLGQGFGYTF.

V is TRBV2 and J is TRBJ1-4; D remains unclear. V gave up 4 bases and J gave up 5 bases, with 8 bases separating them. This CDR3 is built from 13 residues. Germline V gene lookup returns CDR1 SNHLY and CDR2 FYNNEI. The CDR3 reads CASSGYRNEKLFF. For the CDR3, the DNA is TGTGCCAGCAGTGGTTACAGAAATGAAAAACTGTTTTTT.

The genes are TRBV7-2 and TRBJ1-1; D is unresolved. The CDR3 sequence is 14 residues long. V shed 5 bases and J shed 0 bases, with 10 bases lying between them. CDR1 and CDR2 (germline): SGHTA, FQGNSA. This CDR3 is CASSNPGLNTEAFF. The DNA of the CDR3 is TGTGCCAGCAGCAACCCGGGATTGAACACTGAAGCTTTCTTT.

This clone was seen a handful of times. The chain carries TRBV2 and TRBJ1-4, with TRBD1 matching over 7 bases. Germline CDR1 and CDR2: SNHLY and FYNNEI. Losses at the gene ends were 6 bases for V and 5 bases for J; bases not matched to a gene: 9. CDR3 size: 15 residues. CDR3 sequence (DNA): TGTGCCAGCAGGGCCACAGGGGTTTGGAATGAAAAACTGTTTTTT. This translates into CASRATGVWNEKLFF.

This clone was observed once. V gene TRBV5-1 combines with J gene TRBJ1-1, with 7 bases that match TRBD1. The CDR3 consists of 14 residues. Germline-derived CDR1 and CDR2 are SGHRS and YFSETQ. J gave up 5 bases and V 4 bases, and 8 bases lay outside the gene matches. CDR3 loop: CASSTGQVETEAFF. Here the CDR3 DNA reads TGCGCCAGCAGCACTGGACAGGTTGAGACTGAAGCTTTCTTT.

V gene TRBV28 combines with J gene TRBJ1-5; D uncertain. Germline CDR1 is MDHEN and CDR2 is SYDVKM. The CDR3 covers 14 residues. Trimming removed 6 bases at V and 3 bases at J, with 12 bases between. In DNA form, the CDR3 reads TGTGCCAGCAGCCCCGCCTATTACAATCAGCCCCAGCATTTT. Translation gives CASSPAYYNQPQHF.

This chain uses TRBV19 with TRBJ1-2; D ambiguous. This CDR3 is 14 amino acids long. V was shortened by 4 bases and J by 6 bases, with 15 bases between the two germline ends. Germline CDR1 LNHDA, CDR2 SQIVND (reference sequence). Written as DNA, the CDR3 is TGTGCCAGTAGTAAAAGACAAAAACCAGATGGCTACACCTTC. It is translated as CASSKRQKPDGYTF.

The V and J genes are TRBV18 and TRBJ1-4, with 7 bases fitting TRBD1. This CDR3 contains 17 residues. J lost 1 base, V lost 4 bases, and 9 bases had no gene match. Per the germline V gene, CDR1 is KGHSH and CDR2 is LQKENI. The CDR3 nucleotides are TGTGCCAGCTCACGAGACAGGGAGATAGGAACTAATGAAAAACTGTTTTTT. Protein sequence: CASSRDREIGTNEKLFF.

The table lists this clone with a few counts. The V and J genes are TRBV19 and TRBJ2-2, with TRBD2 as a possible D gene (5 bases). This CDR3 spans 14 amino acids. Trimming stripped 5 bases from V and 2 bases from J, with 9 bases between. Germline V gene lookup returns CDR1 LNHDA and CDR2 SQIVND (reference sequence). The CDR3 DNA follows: TGTGCCAGTAGTTTTAGCGTAAACACCGGGGAGCTGTTTTTT. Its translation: CASSFSVNTGELFF. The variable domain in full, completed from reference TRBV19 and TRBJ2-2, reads DGGITQSPKYLFRKEGQNVTLSCEQNLNHDAMYWYRQDPGQGLRLIYYSQIVNDFQKGDIAEGYSVSREKKESFPLTVTSAQKNPTAFYLCASSFSVNTGELFFGEGSRLTVL.

The CDR3, as DNA: TGTGCCAGCAGTTTGGAGGGGAGAGGCGAGCAGTACTTC. It translates to CASSLEGRGEQYF. This sequence joins TRBV27 and TRBJ2-7; the D gene is possibly TRBD2 (6 bases). Trimming took 3 bases from V and 6 from J, leaving 12 bases between them. Germline V lookup: CDR1 MNHEY, CDR2 SMNVEV (reference sequence). There are 13 residues in the CDR3.

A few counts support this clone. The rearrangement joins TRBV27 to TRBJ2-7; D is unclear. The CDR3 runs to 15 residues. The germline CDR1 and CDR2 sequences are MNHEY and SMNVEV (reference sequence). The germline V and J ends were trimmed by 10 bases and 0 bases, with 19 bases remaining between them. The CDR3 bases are TGTGCCACCAAAAGCTCCCCCCCTAGCTCCTACGAGCAGTACTTC. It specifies CATKSSPPSSYEQYF.

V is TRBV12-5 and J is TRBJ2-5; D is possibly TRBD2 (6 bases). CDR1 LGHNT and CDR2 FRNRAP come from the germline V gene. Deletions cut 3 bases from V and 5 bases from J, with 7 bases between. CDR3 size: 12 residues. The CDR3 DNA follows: TGTGCTAGTGGTTTCCGGGGGGAGACCCAGTACTTC. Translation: CASGFRGETQYF.